This T cell receptor beta chain was recorded in a study of T cell responses to AZD1222 COVID-19 vaccine. Study outcomes and limitations: Recipients of two AZD1222 doses showed rising Spike-specific TCR breadth and depth. Researchers report vaccine-associated CD4 TCRs spanning spike, with dominance at 160-218 and 743-854. Repertoire sampling occurred only after the peak T cell response.

Germline V gives CDR1 LNHDA, CDR2 SQIVND (reference sequence). J lost 5 bases, V lost 4 bases, and 7 bases had no gene match. This CDR3 contains 15 residues. Assay: immunoSEQ multiplex PCR; the TCRdb copy retains only in-frame clones and omits some. The sample records 100,000 to 150,000 clones, about 79% being singletons. Only one count was recorded for this clone. Its specificity is not known. The chain has TRBV19 and TRBJ2-4; 8 bases align to TRBD2. The clonotype originates from an adult who received the AZD1222 COVID-19 vaccine. This material consisted of peripheral blood, taken 28 days after the second AZD1222 dose. In DNA, the CDR3 is TGTGCCAGTAGTAAATCTGGAGCGGGGGAAAACATTCAGTACTTC. Its translation is CASSKSGAGENIQYF.